This T cell receptor (beta chain) originates from a study of blood T cell repertoires in COVID-19. Profiled with immunoSEQ multiplex PCR; TCRdb holds only in-frame clones, not every one. The repertoire includes about 39,000 clones, 75% to 90% of them detected once, and around 20% sits in the top ten. V dropped 5 bases and J dropped 0; count of bases not matched to a gene: 9. This CDR3 has 17 residues. Germline loops: CDR1 SGHVS, CDR2 FNYEAQ. The J gene is TRBJ2-1, the V gene TRBV7-6, with 8 positions matching TRBD2. Material: peripheral blood. This TCR derives from a man aged 60 to 69 with acute or convalescent COVID-19. The CDR3 DNA is TGTGCCAGCAGCCCGCGGGCGGGAGGAGGCTCCTACAATGAGCAGTTCTTC. Residues: CASSPRAGGGSYNEQFF. The complete variable domain, with remaining parts taken from reference TRBV7-6 and TRBJ2-1, reads GAGVSQSPRYKVTKRGQDVALRCDPISGHVSLYWYRQALGQGPEFLTYFNYEAQQDKSGLPNDRFSAERPEGSISTLTIQRTEQRDSAMYRCASSPRAGGGSYNEQFFGPGTRLTVL.